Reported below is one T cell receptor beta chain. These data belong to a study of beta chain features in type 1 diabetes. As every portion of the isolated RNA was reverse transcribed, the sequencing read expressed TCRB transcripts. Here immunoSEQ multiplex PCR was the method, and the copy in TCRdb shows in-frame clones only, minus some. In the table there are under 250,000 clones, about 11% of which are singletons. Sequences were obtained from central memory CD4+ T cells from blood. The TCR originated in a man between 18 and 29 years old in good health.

The CDR3 loop is CAWSPRGPAGQFF. The CDR3 coding sequence is TGTGCCTGGAGCCCTCGGGGCCCGGCAGGGCAGTTCTTC. The chain combines TRBV30 with TRBJ2-1; the D call may be TRBD1 or TRBD2 (5 bases each). The CDR3 contains 13 residues. Trimming removed 3 bases at V and 12 bases at J, with 18 bases between. Looked up from germline, CDR1 is GTSNPN and CDR2 is SVGIG (reference sequence).